This T cell receptor (beta chain) appears in the sequencing data of a study of T cells after yellow fever vaccination. Study in general: Preparation of fractions with low cell numbers was performed using SMART-Seq v4 Ultra Low Input. Study conclusions and caveats: Most clones from primary vaccination resurfaced after the booster (roughly 96% CD4, around 91% CD8). Contamination by abundant bulk-population clonotypes could be present in FACS-sorted repertoires.

Germline loops: CDR1 SGHDT, CDR2 YYEEEE. The V end lost 4 bases, the J end lost 6 bases, and 17 bases lay between the germline ends. The CDR3 runs to 14 residues. The authors made TCR cDNA by 5'RACE template switching, adding a universal primer site and UMIs. Each CDR3 protein gets one entry after TCRdb re-called the 5' RACE reads with MiXCR. The sample shows some 600,000 distinct CDR3 sequences, more than 9% of them seen only once. Regarding this clonotype: Its target is unknown.

The chain has TRBV5-6 and TRBJ2-7, with D unresolved. The material was PBMCs, obtained on the day of the yellow fever booster vaccination. The sequence was obtained from a man aged 25 to 45 who received the YFV17D yellow fever vaccine. CDR3 bases: TGTGCCAGCAGCCCCTGGACCTCCCCTCCCGAGCAGTACTTC. Translation: CASSPWTSPPEQYF. Supplemented by reference TRBV5-6 and TRBJ2-7, the full variable domain reads DAGVTQSPTHLIKTRGQQVTLRCSPKSGHDTVSWYQQALGQGPQFIFQYYEEEERQRGNFPDRFSGHQFPNYSSELNVNALLLGDSALYLCASSPWTSPPEQYFGPGTRLTVT.